This T cell receptor (beta chain) was sequenced for a study of T cells in Graves' hyperthyroidism and ophthalmopathy (dated by TCRdb to the late 2010s). At the level of the whole study: Peripheral blood samples were taken at initial diagnosis, before any treatment was given. To identify distinguishing TCR V-J signatures, a discovery cohort of some 99 patients was used, comprising 40 to 45 with Graves' ophthalmopathy and roughly 60 with stable Graves' hyperthyroidism. Whether ophthalmopathy could be predicted prospectively was tested in an independent validation cohort made up of roughly 19 hyperthyroidism patients plus 17 patients who later progressed to ophthalmopathy. For training and testing, the approximately 97 patients in the discovery cohort were randomly divided in a 7:3 ratio. Thyroid tissue and blood T-cell repertoires from roughly six Graves' hyperthyroidism patients were also compared in the study. Once sampling was done, hyperthyroidism patients were given methimazole at a starting dose of 30 mg daily, whereas ophthalmopathy patients were given high-dose intravenous methylprednisolone. The paper reports TCR Vbeta CDR3 sequencing of some 140 peripheral blood samples: some 44 ophthalmopathy, under 85 hyperthyroidism and roughly 17 progressor patients.

The sample holds many counts of this clonotype. Its antigen specificity is not known. No much larger clone exists at a distance of one base, and base qualities are not known. The germline V gene specifies SGHRS as CDR1 and YFSETQ as CDR2. From its cysteine to its phenylalanine, the CDR3 spans 14 amino acids. Here the CDR3 DNA is all that survives: 42 bases in frame from base 1. V is reduced by 6 bases and J by 2 bases, leaving a spacing of 14 bases between them. Amplification of TCR beta CDR3 regions was carried out from RNA transcripts. A first-round RT-PCR of the TCR CDR3 used the HTBI primer set with the Qiagen OneStep RT-PCR kit. Libraries were constructed in a second round of multiplex PCR, after which size selection and purification were carried out. Libraries were sequenced paired-end with 100 bp reads on an Illumina HiSeq2000. The original methods were these. SOAPnuke was used to process the raw data, removing reads that contained adapters or uncalled bases, had a mean Phred below 15, or lacked an exact match to the constant primer or identifier. COPE v1.2.5 was used to merge the high-quality paired reads, and each unique nucleotide sequence was defined as a clonotype. MiTCR v1.1 was used to align the clonotypes against IMGT TRBV, TRBD and TRBJ reference segments. The analysis was restricted to V-J combinations with a frequency above 0.0001, which together covered 99.2% of the repertoires. A TCS score was defined as the ratio of F50 (clonal expansion) to E x V (chaos), with BLOSUM62-based TCRdist applied between CDR3 peptides within each V-J. Welch's t-statistics and random forest reduced 500 to 550 V-J features to 10 to 15, which were used in a naive Bayes classifier (R e1071). The public reads were reanalyzed by TCRdb: fastp trimming at Q25, MiXCR alignment, in-frame beta chains only. Records with the same CDR3 protein are collapsed into one entry carrying the most frequent genes and DNA. None of the V and J calls come from the authors' own analysis; TCRdb made them. This sample holds roughly 520,000 distinct CDR3 sequences; around a quarter were observed only once. Together, the top ten hold roughly 10% of the sample.

Ophthalmopathy patients had moderately to severely active disease, with a Clinical Activity Score of 3 or more, a NOSPECS grade of 4 or more, and a disease duration of less than 3 months. Any patient with an uncontrolled infection, another autoimmune disease, pregnancy or lactation was excluded. Clinical symptoms, serum thyroxine and TRAb, thyroid ultrasound, and orbital computed tomography formed the basis for the diagnoses. PBMCs were separated from roughly 9.3 ml of fresh peripheral blood using Ficoll-Paque density gradient centrifugation. Trizol reagent was used to extract total RNA, and RNA quality was then checked on an Agilent 2100 Bioanalyzer. The study at large found these results: A 13 V-J signature model separated ophthalmopathy from stable hyperthyroidism, with 87.88% sensitivity and 81% to 83% specificity in cross-validation and 80%/75% in testing. No statistical method was used to fix the sample size in advance, and group allocation was not hidden from the investigators. In validation, the model predicted progression to ophthalmopathy a median of roughly 6.5 months before onset, with approximately 70% sensitivity and 72.22% specificity. Blood samples also contained most of the expanded thyroid clonotypes (frequency above 0.001), which suggests that blood repertoires may reflect thyroid immune responses.

The specimen was blood. This TCR was sampled from a woman younger than 45 with Graves' ophthalmopathy. This sequence uses TRBV5-1 and TRBJ1-2, with TRBD1 perhaps the D gene, on 5 matching bases. The DNA is as follows: TGCGCCAGCAATAGCGGCCAGGGAAACTATGGCTACACCTTC. Translated, this gives CASNSGQGNYGYTF.